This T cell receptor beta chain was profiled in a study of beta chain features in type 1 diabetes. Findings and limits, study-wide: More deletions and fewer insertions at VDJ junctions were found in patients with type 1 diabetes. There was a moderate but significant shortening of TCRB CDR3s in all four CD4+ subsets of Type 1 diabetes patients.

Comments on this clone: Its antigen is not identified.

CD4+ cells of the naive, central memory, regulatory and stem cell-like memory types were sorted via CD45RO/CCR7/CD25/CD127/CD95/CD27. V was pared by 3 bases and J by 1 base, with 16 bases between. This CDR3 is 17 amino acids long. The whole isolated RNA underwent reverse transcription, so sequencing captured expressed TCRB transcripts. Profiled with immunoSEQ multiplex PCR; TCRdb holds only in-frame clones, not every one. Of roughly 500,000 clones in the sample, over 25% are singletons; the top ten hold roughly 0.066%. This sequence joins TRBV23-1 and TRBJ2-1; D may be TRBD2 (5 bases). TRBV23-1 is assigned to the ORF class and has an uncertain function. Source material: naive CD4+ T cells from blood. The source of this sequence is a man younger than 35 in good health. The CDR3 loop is CASSHSDREGSYNEQFF. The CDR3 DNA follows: TGCGCCAGCAGTCATTCAGACCGGGAAGGGTCCTACAATGAGCAGTTCTTC.